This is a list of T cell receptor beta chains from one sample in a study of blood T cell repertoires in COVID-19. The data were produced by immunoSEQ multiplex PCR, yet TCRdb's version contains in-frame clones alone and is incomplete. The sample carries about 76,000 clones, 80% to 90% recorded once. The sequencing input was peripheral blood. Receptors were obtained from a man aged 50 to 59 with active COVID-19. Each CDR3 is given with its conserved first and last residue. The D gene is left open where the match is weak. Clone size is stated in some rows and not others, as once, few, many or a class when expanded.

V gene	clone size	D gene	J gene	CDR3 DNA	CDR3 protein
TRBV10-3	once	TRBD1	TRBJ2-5	TGTGCCATGGGGAAGGGACAGGGCGCCGGGGAGACCCAGTACTTC	CAMGKGQGAGETQYF
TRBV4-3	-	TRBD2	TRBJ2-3	TGCGCCAGCAGCCCAGGACTAGCGGGAGCGGATACGCAGTATTTT	CASSPGLAGADTQYF
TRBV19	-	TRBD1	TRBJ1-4	TGTGCCAGTAGGCGACAGGGTCGGAATGAAAAACTGTTTTTT	CASRRQGRNEKLFF
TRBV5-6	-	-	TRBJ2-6	TGTGCCAGCAGTTCGATAGCGGCGCGGGGCTCTGGGGCCAACGTCCTGACTTTC	CASSSIAARGSGANVLTF
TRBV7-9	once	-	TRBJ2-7	TGTGCCAGCAGCTCAGGGCCGATGGACGAGCAGTACTTC	CASSSGPMDEQYF
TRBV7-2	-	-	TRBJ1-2	TGTGCCAGCAGCTTCCTACAAGGGGTCTATGGCTACACCTTC	CASSFLQGVYGYTF
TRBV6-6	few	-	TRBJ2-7	TGTGCCAGCAGTGCCATTCAGGGTGGCCCCTCCGAGCAGTACTTC	CASSAIQGGPSEQYF
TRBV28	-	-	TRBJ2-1	TGTGCCAGCAGACGCGGAAACTCCTACAATGAGCAGTTCTTC	CASRRGNSYNEQFF
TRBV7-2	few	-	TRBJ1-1	TGTGCCAGCAGCGTTGGGGGCAGGGACACTGAAGCTTTCTTT	CASSVGGRDTEAFF
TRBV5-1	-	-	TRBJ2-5	TGCGCCAGCAGCTTGGGGACAGCCGGAGGCCAAGAGACCCAGTACTTC	CASSLGTAGGQETQYF
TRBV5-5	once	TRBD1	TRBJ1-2	TGTGCCAGCAGTTTCGGGACAGGAAACTATGGCTACACCTTC	CASSFGTGNYGYTF
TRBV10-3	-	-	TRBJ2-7	TGTGCCATCAGTGAGACGGGCTACGAGCAGTACTTC	CAISETGYEQYF
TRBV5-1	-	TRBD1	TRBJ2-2	TGCGCCAGCAGCTTAAGTGGGACAGGGACCGGGGAGCTGTTTTTT	CASSLSGTGTGELFF
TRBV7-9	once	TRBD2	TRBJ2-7	TGTGCCAGCAGCCTAGCGGCCAACTACGAGCAGTACTTC	CASSLAANYEQYF
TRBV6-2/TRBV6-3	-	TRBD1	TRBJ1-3	TGTGCCAGCAGTCGACCGGGACAGAGCTCTGGAAACACCATATATTTT	CASSRPGQSSGNTIYF
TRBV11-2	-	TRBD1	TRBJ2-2	TGTGCCAGCAGCTTAACTACAGGGGCCAACACCGGGGAGCTGTTTTTT	CASSLTTGANTGELFF
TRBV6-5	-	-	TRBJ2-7	TGTGCCAGCAGCTTTACGGCCTACGAGCAGTACTTC	CASSFTAYEQYF
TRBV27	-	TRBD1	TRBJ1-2	TGTGCCAGCAGTACTCGGACAGGGGGCGTCTATGGCTACACCTTC	CASSTRTGGVYGYTF
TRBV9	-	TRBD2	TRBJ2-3	TGTGCCAGCAGCGCCGCCTTGCAGCGGGGGGGGACCACAGATACGCAGTATTTT	CASSAALQRGGTTDTQYF
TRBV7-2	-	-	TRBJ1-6	TGTGCCAGCAGCTTCGTGCGGGCGGGGGAGTTTATTTATTCACCCCTCCACTTT	CASSFVRAGEFIYSPLHF
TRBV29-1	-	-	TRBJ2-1	TGCAGCGTTCGCGACTTTAACAATGAGCAGTTCTTC	CSVRDFNNEQFF
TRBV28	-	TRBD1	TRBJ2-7	TGTGCCAGCAGTTTGATAGGGGGCTTCGACTACGAGCAGTACTTC	CASSLIGGFDYEQYF
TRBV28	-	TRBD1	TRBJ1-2	TGTGCCAGCAGTTTAGACAGGGTTGGCTATGGCTACACCTTC	CASSLDRVGYGYTF
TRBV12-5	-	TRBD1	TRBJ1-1	TGTGCTAGTGGTTTGGTACGTACAGGGGGCATGAGCACTGAAGCTTTCTTT	CASGLVRTGGMSTEAFF
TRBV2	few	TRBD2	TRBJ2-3	TGTGCCAGCAGTGAAGAACTAGCGGGCACAGATACGCAGTATTTT	CASSEELAGTDTQYF
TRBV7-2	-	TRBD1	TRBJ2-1	TGTGCCAGCAGCTTAGGCAGGGGGCAATACAATGAGCAGTTCTTC	CASSLGRGQYNEQFF
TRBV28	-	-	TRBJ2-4	TGTGCCAGCAGTTTCCCAGGGGGGAGAGGAAACATTCAGTACTTC	CASSFPGGRGNIQYF
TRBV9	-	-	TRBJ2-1	TGTGCCAGCAGCGTAGGAGGGAGCGCCTCCTACAATGAGCAGTTCTTC	CASSVGGSASYNEQFF
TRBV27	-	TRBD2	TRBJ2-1	TGTGCCAGCAGTGGCGAGCGGGAGGGATTATACAATGAGCAGTTCTTC	CASSGEREGLYNEQFF
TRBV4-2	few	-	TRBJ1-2	TGTGCCAGCAGCCAAGATCCTTCGGTTATTCCCTATGGCTACACCTTC	CASSQDPSVIPYGYTF
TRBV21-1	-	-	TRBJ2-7	TGTGCCAGCAGCCCCGGACAGGTCTCCTACGAGCAGTACTTC	CASSPGQVSYEQYF
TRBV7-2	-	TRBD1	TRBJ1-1	TGTGCCAGCAGGGTTTCCCAGGGGGCCTCTGAAGCTTTCTTT	CASRVSQGASEAFF
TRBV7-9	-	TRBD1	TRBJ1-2	TGTGCCAGCAGGTTACAGGGGCCACGACAGGACTACACCTTC	CASRLQGPRQDYTF
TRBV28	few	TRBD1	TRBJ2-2	TGTGCCAGCAGTTTAGCAGGGGGCGTCTGGACCGGGGAGCTGTTTTTT	CASSLAGGVWTGELFF
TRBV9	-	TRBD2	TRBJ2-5	TGTGCCAGCAGCGGAGAACCGGGACTAGCGACGGAGACCCAGTACTTC	CASSGEPGLATETQYF
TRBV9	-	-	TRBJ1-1	TGTGCCAGCAGCCCTCGGGAGGGGCGAGGGAACACTGAAGCTTTCTTT	CASSPREGRGNTEAFF
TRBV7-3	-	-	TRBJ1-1	TGTGCCAGCAGCCCCCGAGGGGCTTTCTTT	CASSPRGAFF
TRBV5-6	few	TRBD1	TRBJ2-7	TGTGCCAGCAGCCGCCGGGACAGGGACTACGAGCAGTACTTC	CASSRRDRDYEQYF
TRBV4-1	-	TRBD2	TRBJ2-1	TGCGCCAGCAGCCTCCCCACCTCTAGCGGGCGAGGGGATGAGCAGTTCTTC	CASSLPTSSGRGDEQFF
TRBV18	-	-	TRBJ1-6	TGTGCCAGCTCAAGATTGGGGGCGGATAATTCACCCCTCCACTTT	CASSRLGADNSPLHF
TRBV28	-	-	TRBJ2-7	TGTGCCAGCAGTTTAAGGGCAGGGAGGCTGATCTACGAGCAGTACTTC	CASSLRAGRLIYEQYF
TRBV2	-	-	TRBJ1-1	TGTGCCGTCTCGTATCGGGGGGCGGCGACTGAAGCTTTCTTT	CAVSYRGAATEAFF
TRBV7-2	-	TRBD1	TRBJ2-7	TGTGCCAGCAGCCCCCGGACAGGGGAGGGCGAGCAGTACTTC	CASSPRTGEGEQYF
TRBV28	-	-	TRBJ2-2	TGTGCCAGCAGTTCTCTAAGGGGACAAATTGAGGTCAACACCGGGGAGCTGTTTTTT	CASSSLRGQIEVNTGELFF
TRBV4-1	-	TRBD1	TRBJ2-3	TGCGCCAGCAGCCAACCCATGTACAGGGGGCGTAGGGTCCCAGATACGCAGTATTTT	CASSQPMYRGRRVPDTQYF
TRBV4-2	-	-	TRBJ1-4	TGTGCCAGCAGCCCACAGATTGGGTTGACTAATGAAAAACTGTTTTTT	CASSPQIGLTNEKLFF
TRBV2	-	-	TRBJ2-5	TGTGCCAGCAGTGAATTGACACCCCAAGAGACCCAGTACTTC	CASSELTPQETQYF
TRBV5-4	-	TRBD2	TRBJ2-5	TGTGCCAGCAGTCCCGGTAGCGGGGGGGCAACAGAGACCCAGTACTTC	CASSPGSGGATETQYF
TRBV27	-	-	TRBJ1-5	TGTGCCAGCAGTTTATACATTTATCAGCCCCAGCATTTT	CASSLYIYQPQHF